The 30 T cell receptor beta chains presented below share a single source sample, sequenced in a study of T cells in Graves' hyperthyroidism and ophthalmopathy. What was amplified from RNA transcripts were TCR beta CDR3 regions. TCR CDR3 underwent first-round RT-PCR with the HTBI primer set. TCRdb re-derived calls from the multiplex PCR reads in MiXCR, one entry per CDR3 protein. The table has a few hundred thousand distinct CDR3 sequences, 15% seen once. Material for sequencing was blood. The receptors shown here come from a woman aged 25 to 45 with Graves' hyperthyroidism.

Many counts were recorded for this clonotype. The chain carries TRBV28 and TRBJ2-5, with a possible D match to TRBD2 (6 bases). Germline assignment: CDR1 MDHEN and CDR2 SYDVKM. This CDR3 spans 14 amino acids. The V end lost 3 bases, the J end lost 3 bases, and 11 bases lay between the germline ends. The CDR3 loop is CASSLVAEKETQYF. The CDR3 nucleotides are TGTGCCAGCAGTTTGGTAGCGGAAAAAGAGACCCAGTACTTC.

The genes are TRBV9 and TRBJ1-6, with unresolved D. The V end lost 0 bases, the J end lost 3 bases, and 7 bases lay between the germline ends. Germline values: CDR1 SGDLS, CDR2 YYNGEE. The CDR3 has 15 residues. The CDR3 DNA reads as TGTGCCAGCAGCGTAGAGTCGGTCTATAATTCACCCCTCCACTTT. Its protein is CASSVESVYNSPLHF.

This clonotype appeared many times. The gene calls are TRBV2 and TRBJ2-3; 7 nucleotides agree with TRBD2. The CDR3 extends over 19 amino acids. Trimming at V came to 10 bases and at J to 0 bases, leaving 22 bases not matched to a gene. Germline values: CDR1 SNHLY, CDR2 FYNNEI. The CDR3 reads CANVLLGTTPSMSTDTQYF. The CDR3 DNA reads TGTGCCAACGTCTTACTGGGGACTACCCCTTCGATGAGCACAGATACGCAGTATTTT.

There are a few counts of this clonotype. The chain links TRBV29-1 to TRBJ2-5; D might be TRBD1 (5 bases). CDR3 length: 11 residues. The ends were cut back, 2 bases at V and 13 bases at J, with 14 bases in the middle. Germline CDR1 is SQVTM and CDR2 is ANQGSEA. The CDR3 region is CSVEPQGIPYF. The CDR3 DNA reads TGCAGCGTTGAACCGCAGGGTATTCCGTACTTC.

This clonotype appeared a few times. DNA of the CDR3: TGTGCCATCGGACAGGGCGGGAATCAGCCCCAGCATTTT. Its translation is CAIGQGGNQPQHF. The chain employs TRBV10-3 and TRBJ1-5, with 8 positions matching TRBD1. J lost 4 bases, V lost 8 bases, and 4 bases had no gene match. CDR1 is ENHRY, CDR2 SYGVKD, per germline. The length of the CDR3 is 13 residues.

Many counts were recorded for this clonotype. The CDR3 spells CASSRTELYEQYF. For the CDR3, the DNA is TGTGCCAGCTCAAGGACAGAACTTTACGAGCAGTACTTC. The genes are TRBV18 and TRBJ2-7, with D tentatively TRBD1 (6 bases). CDR1 and CDR2 from the germline V gene are KGHSH and LQKENI. The germline V and J ends were trimmed by 5 bases and 4 bases, with 12 bases remaining between them. The CDR3 sequence is 13 residues long.

V gene TRBV11-2 combines with J gene TRBJ2-7; D uncertain. V was cut by 5 bases and J by 3 bases, with 8 bases left in between. This CDR3 has 12 amino acids. CDR1 SGHAT and CDR2 FQNNGV come from the germline V gene. CDR3 bases: TGTGCCAGCAGCCCATTTGACTACGAGCAGTACTTC. Translation: CASSPFDYEQYF.

This clonotype was seen ten or more times. CDR3 loop: CASSEGSGPGANVLTF. DNA of the CDR3: TGTGCCAGCAGTGAGGGTAGCGGTCCTGGGGCCAACGTCCTGACTTTC. The V and J genes are TRBV2 and TRBJ2-6, with a possible D match to TRBD2 (6 bases). V lost 3 bases, J lost 2 bases, and 11 bases lay in between. The CDR3 length is 16 residues. Germline values: CDR1 SNHLY, CDR2 FYNNEI.

In its sample, this clonotype was seen many times. This chain connects TRBV12-3 or TRBV12-4 to TRBJ2-3; D gene unclear. This CDR3 comprises 11 residues. V was shortened by 5 bases and J by 5 bases, with 5 bases between the two germline ends. In DNA, the CDR3 is TGTGCCAGCAGTGTTGAAGATACGCAGTATTTT. Its protein is CASSVEDTQYF.

The V and J genes are TRBV5-6 and TRBJ1-5; D not resolved. The CDR3 is made up of 14 amino acids. V was cut by 5 bases and J by 6 bases, with 15 bases left in between. In germline, CDR1 is SGHDT, CDR2 YYEEEE. CDR3 sequence (DNA): TGTGCCAGCAGTTCGGTCGGCTATGGTCAGCCCCAGCATTTT. This gives the protein CASSSVGYGQPQHF.

This clonotype was counted ten times or more. The rearrangement links TRBV12-3 or TRBV12-4 to TRBJ2-7; TRBD1 matches 12 bases. V lost 6 bases and J lost 0; bases outside the gene matches: 12. This CDR3 comprises 18 residues. In DNA form, the CDR3 reads TGTGCCAGCAGCCCGACCGCCGGGACAGGGGGCAGCTCCTACGAGCAGTACTTC. Translation: CASSPTAGTGGSSYEQYF.

Many counts were recorded for this clonotype. The chain couples TRBV11-2 to TRBJ2-7; maybe TRBD1 (5 bases). The CDR3 contains 14 residues. CDR1 and CDR2 from the germline V gene are SGHAT and FQNNGV. Trimming took 0 bases from V and 3 from J, leaving 9 bases between them. CDR3 amino acids: CASSLDRGNYEQYF. CDR3 DNA: TGTGCCAGCAGCTTAGATAGGGGAAACTACGAGCAGTACTTC. Together with reference TRBV11-2 and TRBJ2-7, the CDR3 gives the full variable domain: EAGVAQSPRYKIIEKRQSVAFWCNPISGHATLYWYQQILGQGPKLLIQFQNNGVVDDSQLPKDRFSAERLKGVDSTLKIQPAKLEDSAVYLCASSLDRGNYEQYFGPGTRLTVT.

This clonotype was recorded only once. The chain is built from TRBV5-1 and TRBJ1-1; tentatively, D is TRBD1 (6 bases). This CDR3 has 14 residues. In germline, CDR1 is SGHRS, CDR2 YFSETQ. Trimming shortened V by 4 bases and J by 4 bases, and 14 bases separated the two germline ends. CDR3: CASSLSGTTTEAFF. The CDR3 DNA reads TGCGCCAGCAGCCTCTCCGGGACAACCACTGAAGCTTTCTTT. The full variable domain, completed using reference TRBV5-1 and TRBJ1-1, is KAGVTQTPRYLIKTRGQQVTLSCSPISGHRSVSWYQQTPGQGLQFLFEYFSETQRNKGNFPGRFSGRQFSNSRSEMNVSTLELGDSALYLCASSLSGTTTEAFFGQGTRLTVV.

This chain joins TRBV29-1 and TRBJ1-1, with a possible D match to TRBD1 (5 bases). V lost 7 bases and J lost 4, with 13 bases in between. The CDR3 sequence is 12 residues long. Germline CDR1 and CDR2: SQVTM and ANQGSEA. The CDR3: CSAVRGFTEAFF. The CDR3 DNA reads TGCAGCGCCGTAAGGGGATTCACTGAAGCTTTCTTT.

This clonotype was seen only a few times. The rearrangement joins TRBV2 to TRBJ1-3; D gene uncertain. The germline V gene encodes CDR1 SNHLY and CDR2 FYNNEI. Trimming left V 6 bases short and J 0 bases short, with 12 bases between. The length of the CDR3 is 15 residues. The CDR3: CASRTAVFSGNTIYF. As DNA, the CDR3 is TGTGCCAGCAGAACAGCAGTATTCTCTGGAAACACCATATATTTT.

Only a few counts were recorded for this clonotype. The chain links TRBV9 to TRBJ1-5, with D possibly being TRBD1 (5 bases). CDR3 size: 16 residues. Germline V gene lookup returns CDR1 SGDLS and CDR2 YYNGEE. V was trimmed by 0 bases and J by 4 bases, leaving 14 bases between them. DNA of the CDR3: TGTGCCAGCAGCGTAGGTCAGGGAGGAGGAAATCAGCCCCAGCATTTT. Its translation is CASSVGQGGGNQPQHF.

The sample holds many counts of this clonotype. The chain recombines TRBV3-1 with TRBJ2-3; TRBD1 matches 11 bases. Losses at the gene ends were 4 bases for V and 10 bases for J; bases not matched to a gene: 7. Germline CDR1 is LGHDT and CDR2 is YNNKEL (reference sequence). This CDR3 comprises 14 residues. The CDR3 loop is CASSLPGTGGAQYF. CDR3 nucleotides: TGTGCCAGCAGCCTTCCCGGGACAGGGGGTGCGCAGTATTTT.

This chain joins TRBV7-3 and TRBJ2-1, with 9 bases aligning to TRBD1. Germline CDR1 and CDR2: SGHTA and FQGTGA. V shed 2 bases and J 10 bases; nucleotides not matched to a gene: 9. The CDR3 has 15 residues. This CDR3 is CASSLEGTGLREQFF. Here the CDR3 DNA reads TGTGCCAGCAGCTTAGAGGGGACAGGGCTTAGGGAGCAGTTCTTC.

The chain links TRBV19 to TRBJ2-3; TRBD2 agrees at 7 bases. V gave up 8 bases and J gave up 4 bases; unmatched junction bases: 12. CDR1 is LNHDA, CDR2 SQIVND, per germline (reference sequence). The CDR3 is 15 residues long. The CDR3: CASRTSASSSDTQYF. In DNA form, the CDR3 reads TGTGCCAGTCGAACTAGCGCTTCCAGCTCAGATACGCAGTATTTT.

The chain couples TRBV2 to TRBJ2-1; TRBD1 or TRBD2 may be the D gene (6 bases each). V shed 8 bases and J shed 2 bases, with 13 bases lying between them. The CDR3 is 14 residues long. The germline CDR1 and CDR2 sequences are SNHLY and FYNNEI. Written as DNA, the CDR3 is TGTGCCAGCTCAGGCGGGACAACCTACAATGAGCAGTTCTTC. It yields the protein CASSGGTTYNEQFF.

In its sample, this clonotype was seen many times. The V gene is TRBV28, the J gene TRBJ2-7, with 10 bases matching TRBD2. The CDR3 is made up of 18 amino acids. V lost 6 bases, J lost 1 base, and 15 bases stayed unmatched. Germline V gene data show CDR1 as MDHEN and CDR2 as SYDVKM. The CDR3 protein is CASSTLILTSGYSYEQYF. CDR3 in DNA: TGTGCCAGCAGCACCCTAATCCTGACTAGCGGGTATTCCTACGAGCAGTACTTC.

Many counts were recorded for this clonotype. The chain's CDR3 is CASSLTSGRGDTQYF. The CDR3 coding sequence is TGTGCCAGCAGTCTCACTAGCGGCCGGGGAGATACGCAGTATTTT. This chain connects TRBV28 to TRBJ2-3, with 8 bases identical to TRBD2. The germline V gene encodes CDR1 MDHEN and CDR2 SYDVKM. This CDR3 is built from 15 residues. V shed 5 bases and J 5 bases; nucleotides not matched to a gene: 9.

This clonotype has ten or more counts. J is TRBJ1-1 and V is TRBV18; tentatively, D is TRBD1 (6 bases). This CDR3 is built from 13 residues. Germline assignment: CDR1 KGHSH and CDR2 LQKENI. The V and J ends lost 1 base and 7 bases respectively, with 10 bases between them. This CDR3 is CASSPLRGDEAFF. As DNA, the CDR3 is TGTGCCAGCTCACCACTCAGGGGCGATGAAGCTTTCTTT.

In this sample, this clonotype turned up many times. The chain uses TRBV2 and TRBJ2-1, with TRBD2 matching over 7 bases. Germline V gene lookup returns CDR1 SNHLY and CDR2 FYNNEI. The CDR3 spans 14 residues. Losses at the gene ends were 4 bases for V and 8 bases for J; bases not matched to a gene: 8. The CDR3 loop reads CASSVWRETHEQFF. The CDR3 region has the DNA TGTGCCAGCAGTGTCTGGCGGGAGACCCATGAGCAGTTCTTC.

This clonotype was picked up a small number of times. The chain has TRBV6-6 and TRBJ2-3; D unclear. The CDR3 loop spans 13 amino acids. V was cut by 2 bases and J by 2 bases, with 5 bases left in between. Germline V CDR1 and CDR2: MNHNY, SVGAGI (reference sequence). The CDR3: CASSYGNTDTQYF. Here the CDR3 DNA reads TGTGCCAGCAGTTACGGAAACACAGATACGCAGTATTTT.

This clonotype has more than one count but fewer than ten. The chain recombines TRBV3-1 with TRBJ2-3, with TRBD2 matching over 12 bases. The germline V gene has CDR1 LGHDT and CDR2 YNNKEL (reference sequence). V shed 5 bases and J 5 bases; nucleotides not matched to a gene: 8. The CDR3 is made up of 16 amino acids. CDR3 sequence (DNA): TGTGCCAGCAGCATGGCTAGCGGGAGGGCCATAGATACGCAGTATTTT. Translated, it gives CASSMASGRAIDTQYF.

This clonotype was seen ten or more times. CDR3 in DNA: TGTGCCAGCAGCTTTGGAGGATCGGAGACCCAGTACTTC. As protein: CASSFGGSETQYF. The chain has TRBV7-3 and TRBJ2-5; D may be TRBD2 (5 bases). V lost 3 bases to trimming and J lost 5 bases, with 10 bases between them. The germline gives CDR1 SGHTA, CDR2 FQGTGA. The CDR3 sequence is 13 residues long.

The sample holds a few counts of this clonotype. V gene TRBV4-1 combines with J gene TRBJ2-1, with 7 positions matching TRBD2. CDR1 and CDR2 from the germline V gene are MGHRA and YSYEKL. J was trimmed by 10 bases and V by 4 bases; bases with no gene match: 16. The CDR3 totals 16 residues. CDR3 region: CASSLLPGEGPGEQFF. Written as DNA, the CDR3 is TGCGCCAGCAGCCTCCTTCCGGGGGAGGGCCCAGGAGAGCAGTTCTTC.

This clonotype was counted at least ten times. CDR3 region: CAWGKFSYNEQFF. The CDR3, as DNA: TGTGCCTGGGGGAAGTTCTCCTACAATGAGCAGTTCTTC. The chain couples TRBV30 to TRBJ2-1; D unclear. Per germline, CDR1 GTSNPN and CDR2 SVGIG (reference sequence). Deletions cut 5 bases from V and 0 bases from J, with 8 bases between. The CDR3 has 13 residues. The full variable domain, rest sourced from reference TRBV30 and TRBJ2-1, is SQTIHQWPATLVQPVGSPLSLECTVEGTSNPNLYWYRQAAGRGLQLLFYSVGIGQISSEVPQNLSASRPQDRQFILSSKKLLLSDSGFYLCAWGKFSYNEQFFGPGTRLTVL.

This sequence joins TRBV14 and TRBJ1-1; maybe TRBD1 (6 bases). This CDR3 has 16 amino acids. Germline V gene lookup returns CDR1 SGHDN and CDR2 FVKESK. V dropped 0 bases and J dropped 2 bases, with 13 bases sitting between them. The CDR3 DNA reads TGTGCCAGCAGCCAAGATATGACAGGCCCAAACACTGAAGCTTTCTTT. Amino acids: CASSQDMTGPNTEAFF.